This T cell receptor (beta chain) derives from a study of OX40 agonist ivuxolimab in advanced cancers. Background on the whole study: Ivuxolimab was an agonistic, fully human IgG2 monoclonal antibody directed against OX40 (CD134), a costimulatory receptor. Intravenous ivuxolimab was administered to patients every 2 weeks at six dose levels: 0.01, 0.1, 0.3, 1.5, 3 and 10 mg/kg. Of the approximately 50 dose-escalation patients, hepatocellular carcinoma was present in about 20, melanoma in approximately 15, renal cell carcinoma in 9 and head and neck cancer in 9. The dose-escalation cohort was over 70% male with a mean age of roughly 62 years, ranging from roughly 20 to 80. Prior anti-PD-1, anti-PD-L1 or anti-CTLA-4 therapy was permitted, and approximately 42% of dose-escalation patients had received checkpoint inhibitors. Partial responses occurred in three dose-escalation patients, of whom one had hepatocellular carcinoma and two had cutaneous melanoma. Peripheral TCRbeta sequencing aimed to test whether ivuxolimab altered TCR sequence diversity and caused clonal T-cell expansion. The paper describes the monotherapy dose-escalation part (N = 52 patients) of the phase I trial of ivuxolimab.

The trial excluded patients who had a history of autoimmune disease or who were on systemic immunosuppression. Peripheral blood for TCR sequencing was drawn from every dose cohort at baseline, at cycle 4 day 1 and at cycle 7 day 1. Samples were obtained from an open-label, multicenter, first-in-human phase I dose-escalation trial of ivuxolimab. Adults with locally advanced or metastatic melanoma, renal cell carcinoma, hepatocellular carcinoma or head and neck squamous cell carcinoma were enrolled in the trial. CD4+ and CD8+ T cells were sorted separately from peripheral blood before TCR sequencing. The cysteine opens and the phenylalanine closes a CDR3 of 14 amino acids. The kept DNA is CDR3 alone, 42 bases in frame from the first base. For this chain, trimming is 3 bases at the V end and 5 bases at the J end, and the number of junction bases without a gene match is 6. For CDR1 and CDR2, the germline V gene lists SGHRS and YFSETQ.

General study outcomes and caveats: After ivuxolimab, CD8+ T cells had more expanded clones than CD4+ T cells on average. At doses from 0.1 to 3.0 mg/kg, clonal expansion was seen in both CD4+ and CD8+ blood T cells between baseline and week 6. Low levels of normalized T-cell clonal expansion were also seen in some patients who did not respond. The antigen specificity of the clonally expanded peripheral T cells was not determined. In the 0.1-3.0 mg/kg groups, partial responders were among the patients with the lowest normalized peripheral clonal expansion, particularly in CD8+ T cells.

Genomic DNA was isolated from the sorted cells so that the TCRbeta CDR3 region could be sequenced. The immunoSEQ Assay was used to sequence the TCRbeta CDR3 regions. The table was pulled from immuneACCESS by TCRdb, which kept in-frame rearrangements only. Such tables lose some clones; where checked, under half of the loss comes from unresolved V genes, and the rest has no known cause. The sample data list approximately 70,000 clones, and 88% of these were observed just once. The top ten clonotypes cover roughly 1% of the sample. As concerns this clone: What antigen it recognizes has not been identified. One base away there is no much larger clone; base qualities are not given.

This TCR derives from an adult with an advanced solid tumor such as melanoma, head and neck, liver or kidney cancer. This chain joins TRBV5-1 to TRBJ2-5, and 8 bases in between align with TRBD2. The material was CD4+ or CD8+ T cells sorted from blood, obtained in a trial of the OX40 agonist ivuxolimab. The CDR3 corresponds to CASSSSGGAETQYF. The nucleotides read TGCGCCAGCAGCTCATCGGGGGGGGCGGAGACCCAGTACTTC.